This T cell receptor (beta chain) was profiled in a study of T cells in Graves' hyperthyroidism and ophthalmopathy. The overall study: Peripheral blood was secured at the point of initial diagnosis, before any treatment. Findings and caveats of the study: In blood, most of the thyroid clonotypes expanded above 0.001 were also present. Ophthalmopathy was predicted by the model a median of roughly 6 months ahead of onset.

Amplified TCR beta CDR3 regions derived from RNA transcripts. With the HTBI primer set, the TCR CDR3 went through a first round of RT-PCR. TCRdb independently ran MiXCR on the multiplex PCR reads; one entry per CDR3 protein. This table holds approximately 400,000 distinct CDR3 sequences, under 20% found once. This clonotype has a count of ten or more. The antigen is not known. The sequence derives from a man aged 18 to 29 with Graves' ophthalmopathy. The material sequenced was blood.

The CDR3 region has the DNA TGTGCCAGCAGCAAAGGTAACAGCGAGTATCAGCCCCAGCATTTT. This translates into CASSKGNSEYQPQHF. The V call is TRBV3-1, the J call TRBJ1-5; D remains ambiguous. CDR1 and CDR2 (germline): LGHDT, YNNKEL (reference sequence). This CDR3 has 15 amino acids. The V gene lost 5 bases and the J gene lost 5 bases, with 16 bases spanning the gap. Full variable domain (remainder filled in from reference TRBV3-1 and TRBJ1-5): DTAVSQTPKYLVTQMGNDKSIKCEQNLGHDTMYWYKQDSKKFLKIMFSYNNKELIINETVPNRFSPKSPDKAHLNLHINSLELGDSAVYFCASSKGNSEYQPQHFGDGTRLSIL.